These 16 T cell receptor beta chains were sequenced from one sample in a study of T cell responses to AZD1222 COVID-19 vaccine. Clones were read by immunoSEQ multiplex PCR, and TCRdb kept only the in-frame ones, dropping some. The repertoire consists of 100,000 to 150,000 clones, with around nine tenths occurring once and the leading ten covering 0.85% to 1.2%. The sample was peripheral blood, taken 28 days after the second AZD1222 dose. The receptors here all came from an adult who received the AZD1222 COVID-19 vaccine.

This chain connects TRBV2 to TRBJ1-2; the D gene is possibly TRBD1 (6 bases). The CDR3 extends over 19 amino acids. Trimming took 2 bases from V and 0 from J, leaving 22 bases between them. Per the germline V gene, CDR1 is SNHLY and CDR2 is FYNNEI. CDR3 DNA sequence: TGTGCCAGCAGTGAAAGGGGAGGACAGACCATCTCCTCTAACTATGGCTACACCTTC. Its translation: CASSERGGQTISSNYGYTF.

This chain uses TRBV3-1 (or the pseudogene TRBV3-2) with TRBJ1-1; no clear D gene. The CDR3 is 14 amino acids. Trimming stripped 2 bases from V and 7 bases from J, with 14 bases between. Germline-derived CDR1 and CDR2 are LGHDT and YNNKEL (reference sequence). CDR3 coding DNA: TGTGCCAGCAGCCAACTGGCATCAGAGGGTGAAGCTTTCTTT. Protein: CASSQLASEGEAFF.

The J gene is TRBJ2-7, the V gene TRBV2, with D uncertain. The ends were cut back, 3 bases at V and 2 bases at J, with 20 bases in the middle. From germline, CDR1 is SNHLY and CDR2 FYNNEI. This CDR3 has 17 residues. CDR3 amino acids: CASSEESMPTKTYEQYF. The CDR3 bases are TGTGCCAGCAGTGAGGAAAGTATGCCAACGAAAACCTACGAGCAGTACTTC.

The count of this clone is one. The chain joins TRBV4-3 to TRBJ2-5; D may match TRBD1 or TRBD2 (6 bases each). The ends were cut back, 0 bases at V and 5 bases at J, with 13 bases in the middle. The CDR3 contains 15 residues. Looked up from germline, CDR1 is LGHNA and CDR2 is YSLEER. The CDR3, as DNA: TGCGCCAGCAGCCAAGATTTCGGGGGCCCGGAGACCCAGTACTTC. Protein product: CASSQDFGGPETQYF.

The CDR3, as DNA: TGTGCCAGCAGCTTAGTAGGGGACAGGGTTCAGCCCCAGCATTTT. It yields the protein CASSLVGDRVQPQHF. The chain links TRBV7-2 to TRBJ1-5; 9 bases line up with TRBD1. V lost 1 base and J lost 6; bases outside the gene matches: 4. There are 15 residues in the CDR3. Germline V gives CDR1 SGHTA, CDR2 FQGNSA.

The rearrangement uses TRBV9 and TRBJ2-3, with D possibly being TRBD1 (5 bases). The germline V gene encodes CDR1 SGDLS and CDR2 YYNGEE. The V end was cut by 0 bases, the J end by 0 bases, with 11 bases between. The CDR3 is 16 residues long. The CDR3 coding sequence is TGTGCCAGCAGCGTAGAGCCAGGGAAAAGCACAGATACGCAGTATTTT. This codes for CASSVEPGKSTDTQYF.

The chain combines TRBV7-2 with TRBJ2-6; D not certain. The germline V gene encodes CDR1 SGHTA and CDR2 FQGNSA. The CDR3 has 14 residues. The germline V and J ends were trimmed by 3 bases and 5 bases, with 8 bases remaining between them. CDR3 sequence reads: CASSLRDRANVLTF. The CDR3, as DNA: TGTGCCAGCAGCTTGCGAGATAGGGCCAACGTCCTGACTTTC.

The chain is built from TRBV20-1 and TRBJ2-5; 9 bases are shared with TRBD2. Unmatched junction bases numbered 10, after V lost 3 bases and J lost 5 bases. This CDR3 region has 15 residues. Germline CDR1 DFQATT, CDR2 SNEGSKA (reference sequence). CDR3 sequence (DNA): TGCAGTGCTAGTTCTGCGGGGGGGCGAGCGGAGACCCAGTACTTC. It is translated as CSASSAGGRAETQYF.

The chain uses TRBV5-1 and TRBJ1-3; possible D gene TRBD1, 6 bases. V was cut by 2 bases and J by 4 bases, with 13 bases left in between. This CDR3 is built from 15 residues. CDR1 is SGHRS and CDR2 is YFSETQ in the germline V gene. CDR3 residues: CASSLQGTKGNTIYF. The CDR3 DNA is TGCGCCAGCAGCTTACAGGGAACGAAAGGAAACACCATATATTTT.

Worth noting for this clone: This same CDR3 is encoded by further DNA sequences in the sample. This sequence joins TRBV2 and TRBJ1-1; D call uncertain. The CDR3 runs to 10 residues. Deletions cut 8 bases from V and 1 base from J, with 2 bases between. Germline CDR1 and CDR2: SNHLY and FYNNEI. Here the CDR3 DNA reads TGTGCCAGCTCGAACACTGAAGCTTTCTTT. It yields the protein CASSNTEAFF.

As DNA, the CDR3 is TGTGCCAGCATCAAGGGATCTGAAGCTTTCTTT. This sequence encodes CASIKGSEAFF. V usage is TRBV6-5 and J usage is TRBJ1-1; D not resolved. Germline loops: CDR1 MNHEY, CDR2 SVGAGI. The CDR3 covers 11 residues. V was cut by 7 bases and J by 6 bases, with 9 bases left in between.

V usage is TRBV4-1 and J usage is TRBJ1-5; weak D call: TRBD1 (5 bases). The CDR3 sequence is 15 residues long. Germline V gene sequence: CDR1 MGHRA, CDR2 YSYEKL. The ends were cut back, 1 base at V and 7 bases at J, with 14 bases in the middle. The CDR3: CASSQGGTRAQPQHF. The CDR3 DNA sequence: TGCGCCAGCAGCCAAGGGGGGACCAGGGCCCAGCCCCAGCATTTT.

V and J are TRBV13 and TRBJ1-1, with D perhaps matching TRBD1 (6 bases). The CDR3 extends over 14 amino acids. V lost 2 bases and J lost 6, with 13 bases in between. Germline loops: CDR1 PRHDT, CDR2 FYEKMQ (reference sequence). CDR3 protein: CASSLPLQGAEAFF. In nucleotides, the CDR3 is TGTGCCAGCAGCTTACCGCTACAGGGAGCTGAAGCTTTCTTT.

The chain uses TRBV19 and TRBJ2-1; D gene unclear. Germline V gene sequence: CDR1 LNHDA, CDR2 SQIVND (reference sequence). Trimming pared 5 bases from V and 0 bases from J, leaving 8 bases between. This CDR3 spans 14 amino acids. The CDR3 loop is CASSWPDSYNEQFF. Here the CDR3 DNA reads TGTGCCAGTAGTTGGCCAGACTCCTACAATGAGCAGTTCTTC.

The V and J genes are TRBV19 and TRBJ1-5; no definite D call. Germline CDR1 reads LNHDA; CDR2 reads SQIVND (reference sequence). This CDR3 has 16 residues. V was clipped by 7 bases and J by 2 bases, with 18 bases between them. The CDR3 spells CASTRKWSAGNQPQHF. CDR3 sequence (DNA): TGTGCCAGTACCCGAAAGTGGAGTGCAGGCAATCAGCCCCAGCATTTT.

The chain links TRBV5-5 to TRBJ1-4, with D uncertain. Germline CDR1 reads SGHKS; CDR2 reads YYEKEE (reference sequence). CDR3 length equals 15 residues. The V end lost 0 bases, the J end lost 4 bases, and 10 bases lay between the germline ends. This CDR3 reads CASSLGQVVNEKLFF. CDR3 nucleotides: TGTGCCAGCAGCTTGGGGCAGGTAGTTAATGAAAAACTGTTTTTT.